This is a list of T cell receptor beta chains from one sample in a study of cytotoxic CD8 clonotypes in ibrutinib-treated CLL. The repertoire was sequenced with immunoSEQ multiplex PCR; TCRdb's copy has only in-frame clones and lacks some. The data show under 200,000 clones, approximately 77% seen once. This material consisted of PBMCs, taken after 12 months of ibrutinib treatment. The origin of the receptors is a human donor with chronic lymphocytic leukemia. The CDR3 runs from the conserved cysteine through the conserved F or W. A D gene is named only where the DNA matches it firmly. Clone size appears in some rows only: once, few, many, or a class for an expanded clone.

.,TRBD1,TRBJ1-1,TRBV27,TGTGCCAGCAGTCCCCGACAGGGGGGGACTGAAGCTTTCTTT,CASSPRQGGTEAFF
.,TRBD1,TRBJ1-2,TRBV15,TGTGCCACCAGCAGAGAGGGCAGGGGGCTTGGCTACACCTTC,CATSREGRGLGYTF
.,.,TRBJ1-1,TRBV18,TGTGCCAGCTCACCACGCCAGGGAGAGAACACTGAAGCTTTCTTT,CASSPRQGENTEAFF
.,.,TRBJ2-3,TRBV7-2,TGTGCCAGCAGCTTTAATTCGCGGGCCCCAAACACAGATACGCAGTATTTT,CASSFNSRAPNTDTQYF
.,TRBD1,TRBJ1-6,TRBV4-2,TGTGCCAGCAACGCTCCGGGACAGGTTAATTCACCCCTCCACTTT,CASNAPGQVNSPLHF
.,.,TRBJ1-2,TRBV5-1,TGCGCCAGCAGCTTGGGACAGGTGAACTATGGCTACACCTTC,CASSLGQVNYGYTF
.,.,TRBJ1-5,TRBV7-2,TGTGCCAGCAGCCCAAGGCAGGGGCATCAGCCCCAGCATTTT,CASSPRQGHQPQHF
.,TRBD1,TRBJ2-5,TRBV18,TGTGCCAGCTCACCGTCCCGGGACAGCCAAGAGACCCAGTACTTC,CASSPSRDSQETQYF
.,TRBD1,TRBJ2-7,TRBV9,TGTGCCAGCAGCCCTCACGGGACAGGGAAATCCTACGAGCAGTACTTC,CASSPHGTGKSYEQYF
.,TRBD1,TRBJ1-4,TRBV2,TGTGCCAGCAGCCGGACGTTAAGACAGGGCGAAAAACTGTTTTTT,CASSRTLRQGEKLFF
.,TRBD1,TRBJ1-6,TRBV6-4,TGTGCCAGCAGGGACAGGGAAAATTCACCCCTCCACTTT,CASRDRENSPLHF
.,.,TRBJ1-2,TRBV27,TGTGCCAGCATTCCCAATGCTAACTATGGCTACACCTTC,CASIPNANYGYTF
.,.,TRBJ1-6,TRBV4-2,TGTGCCAGCAGCCAAGTCACGCCCGGGGATTCACCCCTCCACTTT,CASSQVTPGDSPLHF
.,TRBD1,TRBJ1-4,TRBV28,TGTGCCAGCAGTCCAGGACAGGCCTTTGAAAAACTGTTTTTT,CASSPGQAFEKLFF
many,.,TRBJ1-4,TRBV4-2,TGTGCCAGCAGCCAAGGGGACATCTCAACTAATGAAAAACTGTTTTTT,CASSQGDISTNEKLFF
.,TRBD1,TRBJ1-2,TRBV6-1,TGTGCCAGCAGTGGCCGGGACAGGGGGCAGATCTATGGCTACACCTTC,CASSGRDRGQIYGYTF
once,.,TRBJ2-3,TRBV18,TGTGCCAGCTCACAGGCAGGGAGCACAGATACGCAGTATTTT,CASSQAGSTDTQYF
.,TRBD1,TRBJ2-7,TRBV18,TGTGCCAGCTCAGCGGGACAGGGGGGCCTTTTCGGGCAGTACTTC,CASSAGQGGLFGQYF
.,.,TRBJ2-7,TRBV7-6,TGTGCCAGCAGCTCAGACAGATACGAGCAGTACTTC,CASSSDRYEQYF
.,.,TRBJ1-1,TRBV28,TGTGCCAGCAGTTCCCCGGACAGGAACACTGAAGCTTTCTTT,CASSSPDRNTEAFF
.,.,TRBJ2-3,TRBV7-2,TGTGCCAGCAGCTTAGATGTTGGTACGCAGTATTTT,CASSLDVGTQYF
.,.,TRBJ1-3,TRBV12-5,TGTGCTAGTGGGCTTAGCTCTGGAAACACCATATATTTT,CASGLSSGNTIYF
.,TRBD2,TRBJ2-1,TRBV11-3,TGTGCCAGCAGCTTAGATAGCGGGGGGGCCGATGAGCAGTTCTTC,CASSLDSGGADEQFF
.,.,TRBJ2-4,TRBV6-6,TGTGCCAGCAGGGGGTCAGGGGAAGATCTTCAGTACTTC,CASRGSGEDLQYF
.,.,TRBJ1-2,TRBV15,TGTGCCACCAGCACTAGGGGAGCCAACTATGGCTACACCTTC,CATSTRGANYGYTF
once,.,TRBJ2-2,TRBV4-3,TGCGCCAGCAGCCAAGATCGCGTCACAGGGTACGACACCGGGGAGCTGTTTTTT,CASSQDRVTGYDTGELFF
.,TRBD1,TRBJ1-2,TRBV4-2,TGTGCCAGCAGCCAAGACCGGGACAGGAACATGTATGGCTACACCTTC,CASSQDRDRNMYGYTF
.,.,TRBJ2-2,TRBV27,TGTGCCAGCAGTCCCCGGACCGCCGGGGAGCTGTTTTTT,CASSPRTAGELFF
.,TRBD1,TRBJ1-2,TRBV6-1,TGTGCCATCCCCCGGACAGGGAACAACTATGGCTACACCTTC,CAIPRTGNNYGYTF
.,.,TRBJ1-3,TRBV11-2,TGTGCCAGCAGCGGCCAGAGGAGATACTCTGGAAACACCATATATTTT,CASSGQRRYSGNTIYF
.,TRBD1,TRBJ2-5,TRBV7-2,TGTGCCAGCAGCTTAGTTTCCACAGGGGTAGAGACCCAGTACTTC,CASSLVSTGVETQYF
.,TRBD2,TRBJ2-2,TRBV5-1,TGCGCCAGCAGCTTACAATTACTAGCGGGGGTCACCGGGGAGCTGTTTTTT,CASSLQLLAGVTGELFF
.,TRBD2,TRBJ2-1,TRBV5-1,TGCGCCAGCAGCTTGAGGAGACTAGCGGGAGGGGGACACAATGAGCAGTTCTTC,CASSLRRLAGGGHNEQFF
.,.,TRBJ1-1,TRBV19,TGTGCCAGTAGTAGGGGGCGCATCACTGAAGCTTTCTTT,CASSRGRITEAFF
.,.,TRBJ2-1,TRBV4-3,TGCGCCAGCAGCCAAGCTACGTTCAGGAGCTCCTACAATGAGCAGTTCTTC,CASSQATFRSSYNEQFF
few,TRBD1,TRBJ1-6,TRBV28,TGTGCCAGCAGTCCGGCGGACAGGGCATATTCACCCCTCCACTTT,CASSPADRAYSPLHF
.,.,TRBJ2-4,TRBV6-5,TGTGCCAGCCAGGGTCGTAGCAAAAACATTCAGTACTTC,CASQGRSKNIQYF